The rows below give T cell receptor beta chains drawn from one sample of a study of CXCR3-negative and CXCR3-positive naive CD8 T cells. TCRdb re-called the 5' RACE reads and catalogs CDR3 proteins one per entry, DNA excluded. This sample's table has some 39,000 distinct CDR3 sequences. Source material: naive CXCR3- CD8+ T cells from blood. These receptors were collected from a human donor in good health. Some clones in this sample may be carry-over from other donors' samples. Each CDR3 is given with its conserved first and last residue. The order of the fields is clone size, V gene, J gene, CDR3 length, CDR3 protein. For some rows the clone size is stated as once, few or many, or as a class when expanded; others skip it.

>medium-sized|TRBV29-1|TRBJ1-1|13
CSVQNGGGAEAFF
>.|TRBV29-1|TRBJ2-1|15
CSVEEWRGEVNEQFF
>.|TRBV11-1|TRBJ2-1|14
CASSYRGNYNEQFF
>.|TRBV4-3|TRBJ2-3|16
CASSAHRIRSGDTQYF
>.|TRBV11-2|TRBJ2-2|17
CASSQLWREENTGELFF
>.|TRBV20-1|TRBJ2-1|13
CSARDRGGNEQFF
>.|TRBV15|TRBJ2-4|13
CATSKHSPTEQYF
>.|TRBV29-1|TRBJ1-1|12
CSVGGLNTEAFF
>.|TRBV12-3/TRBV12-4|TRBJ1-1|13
CASSLTGLAEAFF
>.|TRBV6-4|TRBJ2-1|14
CASAMGGEHNEQFF
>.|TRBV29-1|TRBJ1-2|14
CSIEDLTYLYGYTF
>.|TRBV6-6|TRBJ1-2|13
CASSFDGYYGYTF
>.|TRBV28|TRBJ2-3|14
CASSFVAGTDTQYF
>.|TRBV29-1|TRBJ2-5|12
CSVDTGKETQYF
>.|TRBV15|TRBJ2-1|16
CATSRDGTNTYNEQFF
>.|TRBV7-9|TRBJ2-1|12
CASSWIVNEQFF